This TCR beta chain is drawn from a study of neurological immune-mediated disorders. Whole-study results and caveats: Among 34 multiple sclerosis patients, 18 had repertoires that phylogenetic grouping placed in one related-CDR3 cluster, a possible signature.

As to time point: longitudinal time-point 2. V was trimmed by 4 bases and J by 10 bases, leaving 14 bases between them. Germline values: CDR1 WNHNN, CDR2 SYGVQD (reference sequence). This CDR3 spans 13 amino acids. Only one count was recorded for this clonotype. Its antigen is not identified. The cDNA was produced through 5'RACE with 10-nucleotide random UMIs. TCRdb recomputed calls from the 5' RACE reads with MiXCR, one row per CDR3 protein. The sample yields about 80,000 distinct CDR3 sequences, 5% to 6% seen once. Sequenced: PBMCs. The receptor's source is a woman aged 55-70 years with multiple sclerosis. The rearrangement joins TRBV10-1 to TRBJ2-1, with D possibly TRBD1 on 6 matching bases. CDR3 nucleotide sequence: TGCGCCAGCAGTGCCGACCAGGACAGAGAGCAGTTCTTC. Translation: CASSADQDREQFF.